This T cell receptor (beta chain) is from a study of read filtering for tumor transcriptome and immune sequencing. This clonotype occurred many times. The CDR3 sequence is 11 residues long. The V and J ends lost 7 bases and 6 bases respectively, with 11 bases between them. Germline values: CDR1 SQVTM, CDR2 ANQGSEA. Molecular barcoded adaptors covering alpha/delta and beta/gamma chains were used on 400 ng RNA. Each CDR3 protein gets one entry after TCRdb re-called the reads with MiXCR. The table shows fewer than 75,000 distinct CDR3 sequences, with 20% to 25% occurring only once. Sequencing was done on a sample of a population of CD138-negative cells sorted from bone marrow. This receptor was identified in a donor at least 40 years old with multiple myeloma. The chain is built from TRBV29-1 and TRBJ2-3, with D possibly matching TRBD2 (5 bases). The CDR3, as DNA: TGCAGCGCCGCCCCGGGGGATACGCAGTATTTT. Protein: CSAAPGDTQYF.